The rows below give T cell receptor beta chains drawn from one sample of a study of graft-versus-host responses after intestinal transplantation. Method: immunoSEQ multiplex PCR; TCRdb's copy keeps in-frame clones and lacks some. The sample shows some 92,000 clones, around 90% of them seen only once. Which antigens these TCRs recognize remains unknown. This specimen was unstimulated CD4+ T cells sorted from spleen or lymph node cells, taken before intestinal transplant. Receptors were obtained from a human donor who received an intestinal transplant. Each CDR3 is given without its conserved first and last residue.

TRBJ2-3	TRBV10-2	ASSGTDSQTDTQY
TRBJ2-7	TRBV2	ASTDRDAGSYEQY
TRBJ2-7	TRBV30	AAGRGNYEQY
TRBJ2-1	TRBV30	AWSPGSQQF
TRBJ2-7	TRBV18	ASSPRQGAPHEQY
TRBJ2-7	TRBV30	AWSEQSYEQY
TRBJ1-5	TRBV4-2	ASSQEQVRPTINQPQH
TRBJ1-6	TRBV11-2	ASSLLGAKASSYNSPLH
TRBJ2-7	TRBV5-1	ASSLVQGTSYEQY
TRBJ2-3	TRBV19	ASSITGVGGTDTQY
TRBJ2-7	TRBV6-1	ASSEMLAGAYEQY
TRBJ1-1	TRBV6-5	ASSYESGVNTEAF
TRBJ2-7	TRBV5-4	ASSPAWTSGNYEQY
.	TRBV29-1	SVVTSGKFYEQY
TRBJ1-5	TRBV7-9	ASSPSGGSNQPQH
TRBJ2-3	TRBV18	ASSTGPGGEVYTQY